The 8 T cell receptor beta chains listed next were all sequenced from one sample in a study of blood T cell repertoires in COVID-19. Some clones are missing from TCRdb's copy, which holds only in-frame ones; the method was immunoSEQ multiplex PCR. The table has roughly 92,000 clones, more than 75% seen once. Sequencing was carried out using peripheral blood. Every receptor here comes from a man aged 45-65 years with acute or convalescent COVID-19.

This sequence joins TRBV24-1 and TRBJ2-5; 12 bases align to TRBD2. This CDR3 spans 15 amino acids. CDR1 and CDR2 (germline): KGHDR, SFDVKD. J gave up 4 bases and V 4 bases, and 3 bases lay outside the gene matches. The CDR3 DNA reads TGTGCCACCAGTGAGTCTAGCGGGAGGGGAGAGACCCAGTACTTC. Its translation is CATSESSGRGETQYF.

Remarks on this clone: This specimen includes other DNA sequences encoding the same CDR3. V is TRBV3-1 (or the pseudogene TRBV3-2) and J is TRBJ1-3; D is undetermined. The CDR3 sequence is 13 residues long. Trimming took off 4 bases at V and 0 bases at J, with 4 bases between the two ends. Germline V gene lookup returns CDR1 LGHDT and CDR2 YNNKEL (reference sequence). The CDR3 loop reads CASSPSSGNTIYF. CDR3 coding DNA: TGTGCCAGCAGCCCTTCCTCTGGAAACACCATATATTTT.

V usage is TRBV5-1 and J usage is TRBJ2-2; 7 nucleotides match TRBD2. With V trimmed by 1 base and J by 0 bases, 0 bases remained unmatched. There are 15 residues in the CDR3. The germline V gene has CDR1 SGHRS and CDR2 YFSETQ. This chain's CDR3 is CASSLSGANTGELFF. The CDR3 region has the DNA TGCGCCAGCAGCTTGAGCGGGGCGAACACCGGGGAGCTGTTTTTT.

The rearrangement links TRBV5-4 to TRBJ1-4; TRBD1 is a possible D gene (6 bases). Germline loops: CDR1 SGHNT, CDR2 YYREEE (reference sequence). The CDR3 contains 15 residues. Trimming stripped 7 bases from V and 0 bases from J, with 13 bases between. CDR3 coding DNA: TGTGCCAGCGGCAGGGGCTCTTCAACTAATGAAAAACTGTTTTTT. Translation gives CASGRGSSTNEKLFF.

The rearrangement uses TRBV19 and TRBJ2-7; 10 bases are a match to TRBD2. The ends lost 1 base at V and 2 bases at J; junction bases unmatched: 2. CDR3 length: 15 residues. Germline values: CDR1 LNHDA, CDR2 SQIVND (reference sequence). The CDR3: CASSIAAGGPYEQYF. DNA of the CDR3: TGTGCCAGTAGTATAGCAGCGGGAGGGCCCTACGAGCAGTACTTC.

The gene calls are TRBV15 and TRBJ1-1; 8 bases agree with TRBD1. Germline CDR1 is LNHNV and CDR2 is YYDKDF (reference sequence). This CDR3 is built from 14 residues. V was clipped by 5 bases and J by 1 base; unmatched bases: 3. The CDR3 nucleotides are TGTGCCACCAGCGGACAGGGAGCGAACACTGAAGCTTTCTTT. Its protein is CATSGQGANTEAFF.

The chain employs TRBV18 and TRBJ2-7; tentative D call: TRBD1 (5 bases). CDR1 is KGHSH and CDR2 is LQKENI in the germline V gene. V was pared by 5 bases and J by 1 base, with 12 bases between. The CDR3 loop spans 14 amino acids. The CDR3 DNA sequence: TGTGCCAGCTCAACATCCCAGGGTTCCTACGAGCAGTACTTC. Its protein product is CASSTSQGSYEQYF.

This chain joins TRBV4-2 and TRBJ1-2; maybe TRBD1 (5 bases). The V end was cut by 0 bases, the J end by 4 bases, with 15 bases between. This CDR3 has 16 residues. Germline V gives CDR1 LGHNA, CDR2 YNFKEQ. The CDR3 loop reads CASSQDMSGPLYGYTF. CDR3 sequence (DNA): TGTGCCAGCAGCCAAGATATGTCAGGGCCGCTCTATGGCTACACCTTC.